Listed below are T cell receptor beta chains from one sample, sequenced in a study of T-cell memory formation after mild COVID-19. TCRdb reprocessed the 5' RACE reads with MiXCR, giving one entry per CDR3 protein. This table holds 450,000 to 650,000 distinct CDR3 sequences, approximately 18% found once. The material sequenced was PBMCs or a T cell subset sorted from them (not recorded which). All receptors derive from an adult woman who had mild COVID-19 (a few samples of this study predate the infection). Cell type and time point are not known. Each CDR3 is given with its conserved first and last residue. D genes are given only for firm matches. Only some rows state a clone size, as once, few, many or a class for expanded clones.

v_call: TRBV29-1
j_call: TRBJ1-1
clone_size: -
d_call: -
cdr3_nt: TGCAGCAGCAGGATGGGGCAGAACACTGAAGCTTTCTTT
cdr3_aa: CSSRMGQNTEAFF

v_call: TRBV5-1
j_call: TRBJ1-1
clone_size: few
d_call: TRBD1
cdr3_nt: TGCGCCAGCAGCAGCGGCCAGGGACAGGGCACTGAAGCTTTCTTT
cdr3_aa: CASSSGQGQGTEAFF

v_call: TRBV5-6
j_call: TRBJ1-2
clone_size: -
d_call: TRBD1
cdr3_nt: TGTGCCAGCAGCTTGGTTGTAGGGGACAGGGATGGCTACACCTTC
cdr3_aa: CASSLVVGDRDGYTF

v_call: TRBV6-1
j_call: TRBJ1-2
clone_size: few
d_call: -
cdr3_nt: TGTGCCAGCAGTGAAGCGCTCGGGTTTGGTATGGTCTGGGGGCGACTAGGCTACACCTTC
cdr3_aa: CASSEALGFGMVWGRLGYTF

v_call: TRBV7-3
j_call: TRBJ2-3
clone_size: -
d_call: TRBD2
cdr3_nt: TGTGCCAGCAGCTTAACCATAGCGGGGGGCACAGATACGCAGTATTTT
cdr3_aa: CASSLTIAGGTDTQYF

v_call: TRBV24-1
j_call: TRBJ2-7
clone_size: -
d_call: -
cdr3_nt: TGTGCCACCAGTGCCCCGACAGGGACTGAGCAGTACTTC
cdr3_aa: CATSAPTGTEQYF

v_call: TRBV19
j_call: TRBJ2-7
clone_size: -
d_call: -
cdr3_nt: TGTGCCAGTAGTCCCCGGACCCCATACGAGCAGTACTTC
cdr3_aa: CASSPRTPYEQYF

v_call: TRBV7-6
j_call: TRBJ1-1
clone_size: few
d_call: -
cdr3_nt: TGTGCCAGCAGCCCTCCTCCGGGGTCGGAAAACACTGAAGCTTTCTTT
cdr3_aa: CASSPPPGSENTEAFF

v_call: TRBV5-6
j_call: TRBJ1-1
clone_size: -
d_call: TRBD1
cdr3_nt: TGTGCCAGCAGAACGACAGGGGGGAAATGGACTGAAGCTTTCTTT
cdr3_aa: CASRTTGGKWTEAFF

v_call: TRBV6-4
j_call: TRBJ2-3
clone_size: few
d_call: -
cdr3_nt: TGTGCCAGCAGTGACCCGGACTGGGCGTATACGCAGTATTTT
cdr3_aa: CASSDPDWAYTQYF

v_call: TRBV5-1
j_call: TRBJ2-3
clone_size: few
d_call: TRBD1
cdr3_nt: TGCGCCAGCAGCCCGAGACAGGGGGACGGGACAGATACGCAGTATTTT
cdr3_aa: CASSPRQGDGTDTQYF

v_call: TRBV20-1
j_call: TRBJ1-1
clone_size: -
d_call: -
cdr3_nt: TGCAGTGCTAGAGGTGCGCTGCTGAACACTGAAGCTTTCTTT
cdr3_aa: CSARGALLNTEAFF

v_call: TRBV30
j_call: TRBJ2-2
clone_size: few
d_call: -
cdr3_nt: TGTGCCTGCCAAATCACCGGGGAGCTGTTTTTT
cdr3_aa: CACQITGELFF

v_call: TRBV7-9
j_call: TRBJ2-7
clone_size: -
d_call: -
cdr3_nt: TGTGCCAGCAGCCCTCACGGGGTTCGGGAGCAGTACTTC
cdr3_aa: CASSPHGVREQYF

v_call: TRBV6-5
j_call: TRBJ1-1
clone_size: once
d_call: -
cdr3_nt: TGTGCCAGCAGCCACCGGGGGACGAACACTGAAGCTTTCTTT
cdr3_aa: CASSHRGTNTEAFF

v_call: TRBV29-1
j_call: TRBJ2-2
clone_size: few
d_call: -
cdr3_nt: TGCAGCGTTGATCTTGGGCTCGGAGGCGGGGAGCTGTTTTTT
cdr3_aa: CSVDLGLGGGELFF

v_call: TRBV14
j_call: TRBJ2-2
clone_size: few
d_call: -
cdr3_nt: TGTGCCAGCGCTGCCGACACCGGGGAGCTGTTTTTT
cdr3_aa: CASAADTGELFF

v_call: TRBV6-6
j_call: TRBJ1-1
clone_size: -
d_call: TRBD1
cdr3_nt: TGTGCCAGCACTGATCCCCCGGGACAGGGCACTGAAGCTTTCTTT
cdr3_aa: CASTDPPGQGTEAFF

v_call: TRBV10-3
j_call: TRBJ2-4
clone_size: -
d_call: -
cdr3_nt: TGTGCCATCAGTGAACGTCATGGGAACAAAAACATTCAGTACTTC
cdr3_aa: CAISERHGNKNIQYF

v_call: TRBV6-2/TRBV6-3
j_call: TRBJ1-2
clone_size: few
d_call: TRBD1
cdr3_nt: TGTGCCAGCAGAGCCACGGGACAGAACTATGGCTACACCTTC
cdr3_aa: CASRATGQNYGYTF

v_call: TRBV2
j_call: TRBJ2-1
clone_size: few
d_call: -
cdr3_nt: TGTGCCAGCAGCCCCCGTGGAGGGACGGCTGAGCAGTTCTTC
cdr3_aa: CASSPRGGTAEQFF

v_call: TRBV20-1
j_call: TRBJ1-5
clone_size: -
d_call: -
cdr3_nt: TGCAGTGCTAGAGATTGGAGCACAGGCGGCAATCAGCCCCAGCATTTT
cdr3_aa: CSARDWSTGGNQPQHF

v_call: TRBV5-5
j_call: TRBJ2-7
clone_size: few
d_call: TRBD1
cdr3_nt: TGTGCCAGCAGCTTGGGACAGGGTTATACGTACGAGCAGTACTTC
cdr3_aa: CASSLGQGYTYEQYF

v_call: TRBV11-3
j_call: TRBJ1-1
clone_size: -
d_call: TRBD1
cdr3_nt: TGTGCCAGCAGCCGACCGGGACAGGGAACCGCTGAAGCTTTCTTT
cdr3_aa: CASSRPGQGTAEAFF

v_call: TRBV5-1
j_call: TRBJ1-6
clone_size: -
d_call: -
cdr3_nt: TGCGCCAGCAGCTTGGTGACAGGTCCCTCACCCCTCCACTTT
cdr3_aa: CASSLVTGPSPLHF

v_call: TRBV12-3/TRBV12-4
j_call: TRBJ2-3
clone_size: many
d_call: TRBD2
cdr3_nt: TGTGCCAGCAGTTACCCTAGCGGGCCACCAGATACGCAGTATTTT
cdr3_aa: CASSYPSGPPDTQYF

v_call: TRBV6-5
j_call: TRBJ2-3
clone_size: -
d_call: TRBD2
cdr3_nt: TGTGCCAGCAGTTACCTCGGACTAGCGGGCACAGATACGCAGTATTTT
cdr3_aa: CASSYLGLAGTDTQYF

v_call: TRBV9
j_call: TRBJ2-1
clone_size: few
d_call: TRBD1
cdr3_nt: TGTGCCAGCAGCGCTATCACCGGGACAGACTACAATGAGCAGTTCTTC
cdr3_aa: CASSAITGTDYNEQFF

v_call: TRBV5-1
j_call: TRBJ2-7
clone_size: many
d_call: TRBD2
cdr3_nt: TGCGCCAGCAGTCTTGGCCTAGCGGGAGAGAACGAGCAGTACTTC
cdr3_aa: CASSLGLAGENEQYF

v_call: TRBV10-3
j_call: TRBJ2-2
clone_size: few
d_call: TRBD2
cdr3_nt: TGTGCCATCAGTGAGTCGACTAGCGGGATAGACGGGGAGCTGTTTTTT
cdr3_aa: CAISESTSGIDGELFF

v_call: TRBV4-2
j_call: TRBJ1-2
clone_size: few
d_call: -
cdr3_nt: TGTGCCAGCAGCCAGCTTCATCGGGACATCCCATCGGGATATGGCTACACCTTC
cdr3_aa: CASSQLHRDIPSGYGYTF

v_call: TRBV15
j_call: TRBJ2-1
clone_size: -
d_call: TRBD2
cdr3_nt: TGTGCCACCAGCAGTTCGGTAATGCGCGGGGGACCATACAATGAGCAGTTCTTC
cdr3_aa: CATSSSVMRGGPYNEQFF

v_call: TRBV12-3/TRBV12-4
j_call: TRBJ2-7
clone_size: -
d_call: -
cdr3_nt: TGTGCCAGCAGTTTACACGAGCAGTACTTC
cdr3_aa: CASSLHEQYF

v_call: TRBV29-1
j_call: TRBJ2-2
clone_size: -
d_call: -
cdr3_nt: TGCAGCGTGGTCCAAGGCACCGGGGAGCTGTTTTTT
cdr3_aa: CSVVQGTGELFF

v_call: TRBV12-3/TRBV12-4
j_call: TRBJ2-2
clone_size: -
d_call: TRBD2
cdr3_nt: TGTGCCAGCAGCTGGGGACTAGCGGGAGCGGGCACCGGGGAGCTGTTTTTT
cdr3_aa: CASSWGLAGAGTGELFF

v_call: TRBV5-1
j_call: TRBJ1-1
clone_size: many
d_call: -
cdr3_nt: TGCGCCAGCAGCTTGACGATTAACACTGAAGCTTTCTTT
cdr3_aa: CASSLTINTEAFF

v_call: TRBV10-3
j_call: TRBJ2-1
clone_size: -
d_call: -
cdr3_nt: TGTGCCATCAGTGAGCCCACAGGGTACAATGAGCAGTTCTTC
cdr3_aa: CAISEPTGYNEQFF

v_call: TRBV5-1
j_call: TRBJ2-3
clone_size: many
d_call: TRBD2
cdr3_nt: TGCGCCAGCAGCTCCTTCCCTAGCGGGTTAAGCACAGATACGCAGTATTTT
cdr3_aa: CASSSFPSGLSTDTQYF

v_call: TRBV4-2
j_call: TRBJ2-5
clone_size: few
d_call: -
cdr3_nt: TGTGCCAGCAGCCAAGATTGGGGGGGCCGAGAGACCCAGTACTTC
cdr3_aa: CASSQDWGGRETQYF

v_call: TRBV5-1
j_call: TRBJ1-1
clone_size: few
d_call: -
cdr3_nt: TGCGCCAGCAGCTTAGAGGGGTTTCAGGTGAACACTGAAGCTTTCTTT
cdr3_aa: CASSLEGFQVNTEAFF

v_call: TRBV6-6
j_call: TRBJ1-1
clone_size: -
d_call: TRBD1
cdr3_nt: TGTGCCAGCAGTTACCCTCCGGGACAGGGCCCTGAAGCTTTCTTT
cdr3_aa: CASSYPPGQGPEAFF

v_call: TRBV7-8
j_call: TRBJ2-3
clone_size: few
d_call: TRBD1
cdr3_nt: TGTGCCAGCAGCTTAGGGTGGGGACAGGGGGGCCCAGATACGCAGTATTTT
cdr3_aa: CASSLGWGQGGPDTQYF

v_call: TRBV7-2
j_call: TRBJ2-3
clone_size: many
d_call: -
cdr3_nt: TGTGCCAGCAGCTCCTCCCTGGATACGCAGTATTTT
cdr3_aa: CASSSSLDTQYF

v_call: TRBV6-5
j_call: TRBJ1-2
clone_size: -
d_call: -
cdr3_nt: TGTGCCAGCAGATTACAGGGAGATTTCTATGGCTACACCTTC
cdr3_aa: CASRLQGDFYGYTF

v_call: TRBV7-9
j_call: TRBJ2-5
clone_size: -
d_call: TRBD1
cdr3_nt: TGTGCCAGCAGCACTAACCCGGGACAGCCCACTACCCAGTACTTC
cdr3_aa: CASSTNPGQPTTQYF

v_call: TRBV18
j_call: TRBJ2-3
clone_size: -
d_call: TRBD2
cdr3_nt: TGTGCCAGCTCACCAATCGGACTAGCGGGGGAAGATACGCAGTATTTT
cdr3_aa: CASSPIGLAGEDTQYF

v_call: TRBV12-3/TRBV12-4
j_call: TRBJ2-2
clone_size: few
d_call: -
cdr3_nt: TGTGCCAGCAGTTTAAGACTAAGGGAGTACGGGGAGCTGTTTTTT
cdr3_aa: CASSLRLREYGELFF

v_call: TRBV7-8
j_call: TRBJ1-1
clone_size: medium-sized
d_call: -
cdr3_nt: TGTGCCAGCAGTTCCAGAGCAGGGGTGAACACTGAAGCTTTCTTT
cdr3_aa: CASSSRAGVNTEAFF

v_call: TRBV20-1
j_call: TRBJ1-1
clone_size: -
d_call: -
cdr3_nt: TGCAGTGCTGAGACGTTCGGGGGACTCGGGAGCACTGAAGCTTTCTTT
cdr3_aa: CSAETFGGLGSTEAFF